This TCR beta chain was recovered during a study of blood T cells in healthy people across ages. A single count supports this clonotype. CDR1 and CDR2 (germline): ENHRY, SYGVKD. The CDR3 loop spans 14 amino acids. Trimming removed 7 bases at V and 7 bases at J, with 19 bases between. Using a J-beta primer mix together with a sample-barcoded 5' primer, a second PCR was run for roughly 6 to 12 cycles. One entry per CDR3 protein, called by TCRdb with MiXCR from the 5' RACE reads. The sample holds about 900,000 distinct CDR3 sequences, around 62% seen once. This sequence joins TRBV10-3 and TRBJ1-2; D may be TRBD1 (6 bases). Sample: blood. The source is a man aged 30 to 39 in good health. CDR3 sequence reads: CAINVPGGATGYTF. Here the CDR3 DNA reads TGTGCCATCAATGTTCCCGGGGGCGCGACTGGCTACACCTTC.